One and the same sample provided the 16 T cell receptor beta chains below, sequenced in a study of Graves' ophthalmopathy and Graves' hyperthyroidism. RNA transcripts yielded amplified TCR beta CDR3 regions. HTBI-primed first-round RT-PCR preceded second-round multiplex PCR. TCRdb analysed the multiplex PCR reads with MiXCR anew, one entry per CDR3 protein. The sample lists about 1.1 million distinct CDR3 sequences; about 40% were seen once. Source material: peripheral blood or thyroid tissue (not recorded which). The receptors were gathered from an adult man with Graves' hyperthyroidism.

There are a few counts of this clonotype. This chain joins TRBV7-8 and TRBJ2-2, with D possibly matching TRBD2 (6 bases). V lost 10 bases and J lost 4, with 13 bases in between. Germline lookup yields CDR1 SGHVS and CDR2 FQNEAQ. This CDR3 has 13 amino acids. CDR3: CATAPSATGELFF. The CDR3 nucleotides read TGTGCCACCGCCCCTAGCGCCACCGGGGAGCTGTTTTTT.

The genes are TRBV10-3 and TRBJ1-2; D may be TRBD1 (5 bases). The V gene lost 5 bases and the J gene lost 1 base, with 8 bases spanning the gap. Looked up from germline, CDR1 is ENHRY and CDR2 is SYGVKD. The CDR3 totals 13 residues. Here the CDR3 DNA reads TGTGCCATCAGTTTCGACAGTAACTATGGCTACACCTTC. Encoded protein: CAISFDSNYGYTF.

This clonotype was observed a handful of times. The chain joins TRBV7-2 to TRBJ2-7; 8 nucleotides align to TRBD2. The CDR3 is made up of 15 amino acids. CDR1 SGHTA and CDR2 FQGNSA come from the germline V gene. V lost 3 bases, J lost 2 bases, and 6 bases stayed unmatched. CDR3 coding DNA: TGTGCCAGCAGCTTGGTGGAGGGACTAGCCTACGAGCAGTACTTC. Translated: CASSLVEGLAYEQYF.

This clonotype was observed a few times. The rearrangement uses TRBV11-3 and TRBJ1-5; unclear D gene. CDR1 and CDR2 from the germline V gene are SGHNT and YENEEA. This CDR3 spans 13 amino acids. V lost 3 bases to trimming and J lost 10 bases, with 13 bases between them. This CDR3 reads CASSLVQGSPQHF. The CDR3 bases are TGTGCCAGCAGCTTGGTCCAAGGGTCACCCCAGCATTTT.

Concerning this clonotype itself: This clone may be a read error of a much larger clone one base away. This chain joins TRBV6-5 and TRBJ2-7; possibly TRBD2 for D (6 bases). The CDR3 contains 14 residues. CDR1 and CDR2 (germline): MNHEY, SVGAGI. V was clipped by 5 bases and J by 6 bases, with 17 bases between them. CDR3 coding DNA: TGTGCCAGCAGTGGGACTTCGGGACTCGGCGAGCAGTACTTC. Protein sequence: CASSGTSGLGEQYF.

DNA of the CDR3: TGCAGCGTGTACGGACTAGCGGCCACTGAAGCTTTCTTT. Its translation is CSVYGLAATEAFF. This chain joins TRBV29-1 and TRBJ1-1; no clear D. The CDR3 has 13 amino acids. Trimming removed 6 bases from V and 4 bases from J, with 15 bases in between. The germline V gene has CDR1 SQVTM and CDR2 ANQGSEA.

Worth noting for this clonotype: A much bigger clone sits one base away, suggesting this may be a read error. DNA of the CDR3: TGTGCCAGCAGCGTCCTAGGCGGGAGGGCCCGGGAGACCCAGTACTTC. Residues: CASSVLGGRARETQYF. J is TRBJ2-5 and V is TRBV25-1; 9 bases map to TRBD2. Germline values: CDR1 MGHDK, CDR2 SYGVNS. The CDR3 spans 16 residues. V trimming: 6 bases; J trimming: 5 bases; junction bases outside the gene matches: 13.

As for this clonotype: A junction end diverges from the germline sequence, so it may reflect a read error. The V gene is TRBV7-2, the J gene TRBJ2-7; D gene uncertain. The length of the CDR3 is 13 residues. CDR1 and CDR2 from the germline V gene are SGHTA and FQGNSA. CDR3 DNA sequence: TGTGCCGGCAGCTCCGATAAGGACCTCCCGCAGTACTTC. Its protein product is CAGSSDKDLPQYF.

The chain is built from TRBV7-6 and TRBJ2-7; possibly TRBD1 or TRBD2 for D (5 bases each). CDR3 length: 16 residues. Between the trimmed V and J ends, which lost 1 base and 7 bases, there was a span of 20 bases. Germline-derived CDR1 and CDR2 are SGHVS and FNYEAQ. The CDR3 DNA follows: TGTGCCAGCAGCTTAGGAACTTTCCTCCCTGAGGGGGAGCAGTACTTC. Protein product: CASSLGTFLPEGEQYF.

The table lists this clonotype with a few counts. The V gene is TRBV15, the J gene TRBJ2-7; a weak D match, TRBD2 (5 bases). Germline CDR1 and CDR2: LNHNV and YYDKDF (reference sequence). The CDR3 covers 17 residues. V dropped 4 bases and J dropped 8 bases, with 27 bases sitting between them. CDR3 residues: CATSIRGQGSNQPQQYF. CDR3 in DNA: TGTGCCACCAGCATAAGAGGGCAAGGGAGCAATCAGCCCCAGCAGTACTTC.

This clonotype has only one observation. A single base separates this from a much larger clone, so it may be a read error. CDR3 nucleotide sequence: TGTGCCAGCAGTGTCTCTTGGGTCCAAGAGATCCAGTACTTC. Protein product: CASSVSWVQEIQYF. The chain recombines TRBV2 with TRBJ2-5; D gene uncertain. In germline, CDR1 is SNHLY, CDR2 FYNNEI. The CDR3 consists of 14 residues.

The V and J genes are TRBV28 and TRBJ2-7, with TRBD1 matching over 9 bases. The junction had 9 bases not matched to a gene; V was cut back by 4 bases and J by 2 bases. This CDR3 has 16 amino acids. Germline CDR1 and CDR2: MDHEN and SYDVKM. Here the CDR3 reads CASSSIGQGRTYEQYF. The CDR3 nucleotides read TGTGCCAGCAGTTCCATCGGACAGGGGAGGACCTACGAGCAGTACTTC. Full variable domain (remainder filled in from reference TRBV28 and TRBJ2-7): DVKVTQSSRYLVKRTGEKVFLECVQDMDHENMFWYRQDPGLGLRLIYFSYDVKMKEKGDIPEGYSVSREKKERFSLILESASTNQTSMYLCASSSIGQGRTYEQYFGPGTRLTVT.

The chain carries TRBV24-1 and TRBJ2-7; the match to TRBD1 covers 8 bases. The CDR3 loop spans 16 amino acids. CDR1 is KGHDR and CDR2 is SFDVKD in the germline V gene. V was pared by 0 bases and J by 5 bases, with 8 bases of the junction left unmatched. The CDR3 here is CATSDLLGTGPHEQYF. The CDR3 bases are TGTGCCACCAGTGATTTGCTCGGGACAGGACCCCACGAGCAGTACTTC.

This clonotype occurred a few times. This chain joins TRBV12-3 or TRBV12-4 and TRBJ1-1, with 8 bases aligning to TRBD1. J lost 10 bases, V lost 6 bases, and 16 bases had no gene match. This CDR3 spans 15 amino acids. CDR3 residues: CASSRPGGSGDAAFF. Written as DNA, the CDR3 is TGTGCCAGCAGCCGCCCAGGGGGCTCGGGTGATGCAGCTTTCTTT.

This clonotype was seen repeatedly, ten times or more. The chain has TRBV7-2 and TRBJ1-3; no firm D call. Trimming shortened V by 4 bases and J by 2 bases, and 6 bases separated the two germline ends. Germline CDR1 is SGHTA and CDR2 is FQGNSA. This CDR3 contains 13 residues. The CDR3 DNA is TGTGCCAGCAGCTCGGCAGCTGGAAACACCATATATTTT. Its translation is CASSSAAGNTIYF.

The sample holds many counts of this clonotype. The rearrangement uses TRBV7-8 and TRBJ1-1, with D uncertain. Trimming cost V 6 bases and J 1 base, with 12 bases left between them. CDR3 length equals 14 residues. Per germline, CDR1 SGHVS and CDR2 FQNEAQ. CDR3 coding DNA: TGTGCCAGCAGTCCCAGACCGAGGAACACTGAAGCTTTCTTT. Translation: CASSPRPRNTEAFF.